This T cell receptor (beta chain) was sequenced in a study of blood T cell repertoires in COVID-19. Study overall: Some COVID-19 samples were acute and others convalescent; all came from the United States, Italy and Spain. PBMCs, B-cell-depleted T cells, or T cells provided the cDNA or gDNA that made up the material.

This CDR3 has 15 amino acids. V shed 3 bases and J 4 bases; nucleotides not matched to a gene: 9. Germline V CDR1 and CDR2: GTSNPN, SVGIG (reference sequence). Methods used by the authors: Using reference gene primer amplification, nucleated cell counts were estimated. Sequencing used immunoSEQ multiplex PCR; TCRdb keeps in-frame clones, though not all of them. V, J and clone size reflect that table, while D and trimming were determined from the DNA. This table has about 130,000 clones, about 77% appearing once. The chain has TRBV30 and TRBJ1-2; the match to TRBD1 covers 9 bases. The receptor was isolated from an elderly man with acute or convalescent COVID-19. The sequenced sample consisted of peripheral blood. The CDR3 DNA is TGTGCCTGGAGCGAAGGGACAGGGTTGCGCTATGGCTACACCTTC. This translates into CAWSEGTGLRYGYTF.